The 27 T cell receptor beta chains below all came from one sample that was sequenced in a study of chemoradiotherapy in HPV16-positive cancers. TCRdb keeps only in-frame clones here, not all; method: immunoSEQ multiplex PCR. The sample has approximately 34,000 clones, about nine tenths seen once. The sequencing used blood, collected from a patient who underwent chemoradiotherapy. Every receptor here comes from a human donor with HPV-associated anogenital cancer.

V gene TRBV7-2 combines with J gene TRBJ1-4; 8 bases align to TRBD1. In germline, CDR1 is SGHTA, CDR2 FQGNSA. The CDR3 sequence is 15 residues long. After removal of 4 bases from V and 5 bases from J, the junction contained 6 bases not matched to a gene. In nucleotides, the CDR3 is TGTGCCAGCAGCTCCCGGACAGGGACGAATGAAAAACTGTTTTTT. Translated, it gives CASSSRTGTNEKLFF.

V is TRBV6-5 and J is TRBJ1-3; D ambiguous. Germline CDR1 MNHEY, CDR2 SVGAGI. With 5 bases removed from V and 2 bases from J, the gap between germline ends came to 10 bases. The CDR3 runs to 14 residues. The CDR3 here is CASSDTKTGNTIYF. CDR3 nucleotide sequence: TGTGCCAGCAGTGACACCAAAACTGGAAACACCATATATTTT.

This clone was recorded once. This chain links TRBV6-1 with TRBJ2-2, with 12 bases that match TRBD2. V trimming: 2 bases; J trimming: 7 bases; junction bases outside the gene matches: 8. Germline CDR1 is MNHNS and CDR2 is SASEGT. The CDR3 loop spans 17 amino acids. The CDR3 loop is CASSELVTSGSDGELFF. CDR3 nucleotides: TGTGCCAGCAGTGAACTAGTGACTAGCGGGAGTGACGGGGAGCTGTTTTTT.

The chain has TRBV5-1 and TRBJ2-5; D uncertain. The V gene lost 4 bases and the J gene lost 5 bases, with 12 bases spanning the gap. CDR3 length equals 13 residues. The V gene's germline CDR1 is SGHRS and CDR2 YFSETQ. CDR3 protein: CASSVPMGETQYF. The CDR3, as DNA: TGCGCCAGCAGCGTACCCATGGGGGAGACCCAGTACTTC.

This chain uses TRBV5-8 with TRBJ1-1, with a tentative D call TRBD1 (5 bases). V was cut by 3 bases and J by 0 bases, with 15 bases left in between. This CDR3 region has 16 residues. Germline assignment: CDR1 SGHTS and CDR2 YDEGEE. CDR3: CASSSGRGSMNTEAFF. DNA for the CDR3: TGTGCCAGCAGCTCAGGCCGGGGCTCCATGAACACTGAAGCTTTCTTT.

The V gene is TRBV19, the J gene TRBJ2-3; D not certain. The germline gives CDR1 LNHDA, CDR2 SQIVND (reference sequence). V lost 8 bases to trimming and J lost 6 bases, with 12 bases between them. This CDR3 is built from 12 residues. This chain's CDR3 is CASRLSGDTQYF. CDR3 in DNA: TGTGCCAGTCGACTCAGTGGGGATACGCAGTATTTT.

V gene TRBV7-9 combines with J gene TRBJ2-7; D call uncertain. This CDR3 contains 13 residues. The germline V gene encodes CDR1 SEHNR and CDR2 FQNEAQ (reference sequence). The V end was cut by 7 bases, the J end by 1 base, with 11 bases between. CDR3 amino acids: CASTSGLSYEQYF. The CDR3 DNA is TGTGCCAGCACCTCCGGGCTTTCCTACGAGCAGTACTTC.

The rearrangement joins TRBV5-1 to TRBJ2-7, with D unclear. The length of the CDR3 is 14 residues. Germline CDR1 is SGHRS and CDR2 is YFSETQ. Trimming shortened V by 2 bases and J by 2 bases, and 11 bases separated the two germline ends. The CDR3: CASSFSGKAYEQYF. CDR3 coding DNA: TGCGCCAGCAGCTTCTCAGGCAAGGCCTACGAGCAGTACTTC.

The chain combines TRBV4-2 with TRBJ2-3; tentatively, D is TRBD1 (5 bases). The length of the CDR3 is 15 residues. Trimming stripped 3 bases from V and 4 bases from J, with 14 bases between. CDR1 and CDR2 from the germline V gene are LGHNA and YNFKEQ. The CDR3 here is CASSQGPQGADTQYF. The CDR3 bases are TGTGCCAGCAGCCAGGGGCCCCAAGGGGCAGATACGCAGTATTTT.

The chain couples TRBV19 to TRBJ1-5; D unresolved. Trimming took off 8 bases at V and 0 bases at J, with 11 bases between the two ends. The length of the CDR3 is 14 residues. In germline, CDR1 is LNHDA, CDR2 SQIVND (reference sequence). CDR3 coding DNA: TGTGCCAGTGGCCAGGATTATAGCAATCAGCCCCAGCATTTT. Encoded protein: CASGQDYSNQPQHF. Looking up the rest from reference TRBV19 and TRBJ1-5 gives the full variable domain: DGGITQSPKYLFRKEGQNVTLSCEQNLNHDAMYWYRQDPGQGLRLIYYSQIVNDFQKGDIAEGYSVSREKKESFPLTVTSAQKNPTAFYLCASGQDYSNQPQHFGDGTRLSIL.

The rearrangement uses TRBV9 and TRBJ2-3; D possibly corresponds to TRBD2 (7 bases). This CDR3 has 15 residues. Germline V gene data show CDR1 as SGDLS and CDR2 as YYNGEE. Between the trimmed V and J ends, which lost 4 bases and 3 bases, there was a span of 15 bases. As DNA, the CDR3 is TGTGCCAGCAGCTTCCCGGGGGGCCCGACAGATACGCAGTATTTT. Encoded protein: CASSFPGGPTDTQYF.

This chain joins TRBV7-2 and TRBJ1-4, with 7 bases lining up with TRBD1. Germline loops: CDR1 SGHTA, CDR2 FQGNSA. The J segment lost 8 bases and the V segment lost 4 bases, leaving 4 bases of the junction unmatched. The CDR3 spans 13 residues. Here the CDR3 DNA reads TGTGCCAGCAGCTCCAGGGGGGCGGAAAAACTGTTTTTT. Its translation is CASSSRGAEKLFF.

This chain links TRBV7-9 with TRBJ1-1; D is ambiguous. The V end was cut by 3 bases, the J end by 2 bases, with 7 bases between. Germline CDR1 SEHNR, CDR2 FQNEAQ (reference sequence). This CDR3 has 13 amino acids. CDR3 region: CASSFYGNTEAFF. The CDR3, as DNA: TGTGCCAGCAGCTTTTACGGCAACACTGAAGCTTTCTTT.

This chain links TRBV19 with TRBJ2-2; D not resolved. This CDR3 spans 13 amino acids. Germline CDR1 is LNHDA and CDR2 is SQIVND (reference sequence). V was pared by 7 bases and J by 6 bases, with 12 bases between. CDR3 loop: CASIWPSAGELFF. The CDR3 DNA is TGTGCCAGTATATGGCCATCGGCCGGGGAGCTGTTTTTT.

This chain joins TRBV7-9 and TRBJ2-5, with D unclear. Trimming shortened V by 2 bases and J by 2 bases, and 3 bases separated the two germline ends. This CDR3 has 12 amino acids. Germline V lookup: CDR1 SEHNR, CDR2 FQNEAQ (reference sequence). The CDR3 loop reads CASSLPQETQYF. Written as DNA, the CDR3 is TGTGCCAGCAGCTTACCGCAAGAGACCCAGTACTTC.

The chain combines TRBV7-3 with TRBJ2-3, with TRBD2 matching 12 bases. The trim removed 5 bases at V and 4 bases at J, leaving 4 bases unmatched. CDR3 length equals 15 residues. Germline CDR1 reads SGHTA; CDR2 reads FQGTGA. DNA of the CDR3: TGTGCCAGCAGCCTACTAGCGGGAGGTTCAGATACGCAGTATTTT. Translated: CASSLLAGGSDTQYF. The full variable domain, rest sourced from reference TRBV7-3 and TRBJ2-3, is GAGVSQTPSNKVTEKGKYVELRCDPISGHTALYWYRQSLGQGPEFLIYFQGTGAADDSGLPNDRFFAVRPEGSVSTLKIQRTERGDSAVYLCASSLLAGGSDTQYFGPGTRLTVL.

The genes are TRBV10-1 and TRBJ2-2; no definite D call. The germline CDR1 and CDR2 sequences are WNHNN and SYGVQD (reference sequence). The CDR3 sequence is 12 residues long. Trimming removed 3 bases at V and 8 bases at J, with 7 bases between. The CDR3 DNA sequence: TGCGCCAGCAGTGAAATAGGAGGGGAGCTGTTTTTT. Its translation is CASSEIGGELFF.

This clone was picked up one time. This chain links TRBV7-2 with TRBJ1-4; D uncertain. The CDR3 is 14 amino acids. Germline V gene sequence: CDR1 SGHTA, CDR2 FQGNSA. Trimming shortened V by 1 base and J by 7 bases, and 10 bases separated the two germline ends. The CDR3 nucleotides are TGTGCCAGCAGCTTAGATCAAAGAGGTGAAAAACTGTTTTTT. Residues: CASSLDQRGEKLFF.

The J gene is TRBJ2-5, the V gene TRBV10-2, with a weak D call TRBD2 (7 bases). Per the germline V gene, CDR1 is WSHSY and CDR2 is SAAADI. The CDR3 runs 18 residues. V was clipped by 2 bases and J by 2 bases, with 21 bases between them. The CDR3 here is CASSEPGGLGAIQETQYF. The CDR3 nucleotides are TGCGCCAGCAGTGAGCCCGGGGGGCTTGGGGCGATACAAGAGACCCAGTACTTC.

The V gene is TRBV15, the J gene TRBJ2-3; 10 nucleotides line up with TRBD1. Germline loops: CDR1 LNHNV, CDR2 YYDKDF (reference sequence). This CDR3 comprises 14 residues. V gave up 6 bases and J gave up 6 bases; unmatched junction bases: 6. The CDR3 sequence is CATSGQGVFDTQYF. The DNA of the CDR3 is TGTGCCACCAGTGGACAGGGGGTTTTTGATACGCAGTATTTT.

The sample holds one count of this clone. This chain connects TRBV19 to TRBJ2-3, with TRBD2 matching over 8 bases. This CDR3 spans 16 amino acids. Germline-derived CDR1 and CDR2 are LNHDA and SQIVND (reference sequence). The V gene end was trimmed by 1 base and the J gene end by 6 bases; junction bases not matched to a gene: 9. CDR3 coding DNA: TGTGCCAGTAGTATAGTGGCGGGGGGTAAGGGTGATACGCAGTATTTT. This encodes CASSIVAGGKGDTQYF.

This clone was seen once. The rearrangement links TRBV6-4 to TRBJ2-3; D is perhaps TRBD2 (5 bases). Trimming took off 5 bases at V and 3 bases at J, with 12 bases between the two ends. This CDR3 spans 14 amino acids. Per germline, CDR1 MRHNA and CDR2 SNTAGT. CDR3 amino acids: CASSNQGGTDTQYF. CDR3 coding DNA: TGTGCCAGCAGTAACCAAGGAGGTACAGATACGCAGTATTTT.

The rearrangement uses TRBV6-1 and TRBJ2-3, with 9 nucleotides matching TRBD2. Trimming at V came to 2 bases and at J to 2 bases, leaving 5 bases not matched to a gene. Germline lookup yields CDR1 MNHNS and CDR2 SASEGT. The CDR3 length is 16 residues. In DNA form, the CDR3 reads TGTGCCAGCAGTGAAAGGACTAGCGCCCACACAGATACGCAGTATTTT. This codes for CASSERTSAHTDTQYF.

The chain links TRBV11-2 to TRBJ2-1, with D perhaps matching TRBD1 (5 bases). Germline V CDR1 and CDR2: SGHAT, FQNNGV. V was clipped by 5 bases and J by 4 bases, with 9 bases between them. The CDR3 runs to 13 residues. The DNA for the CDR3 is TGTGCCAGCAGCGGAAGACAGTACAATGAGCAGTTCTTC. It specifies CASSGRQYNEQFF.

The CDR3 DNA is TGTGCCAGCAGCTCGGGCCCCGCGGGACACTCCATCTACGAGCAGTACTTC. This codes for CASSSGPAGHSIYEQYF. This rearrangement joins TRBV7-2 to TRBJ2-7; D could derive from TRBD1 or TRBD2 (6 bases each). The V gene's germline CDR1 is SGHTA and CDR2 FQGNSA. The ends were cut back, 4 bases at V and 3 bases at J, with 22 bases in the middle. The CDR3 spans 17 residues.

The chain uses TRBV11-3 and TRBJ2-7, with D possibly being TRBD2 (6 bases). V was cut by 2 bases and J by 3 bases, with 14 bases left in between. Germline CDR1 is SGHNT and CDR2 is YENEEA. The CDR3 extends over 15 amino acids. CDR3 sequence reads: CASSLTGGSGYEQYF. The CDR3 nucleotides are TGTGCCAGCAGCTTAACCGGCGGTAGCGGCTACGAGCAGTACTTC.

This chain uses TRBV5-1 with TRBJ2-1, with TRBD2 matching over 9 bases. The CDR3 is 16 residues long. Germline V gene data show CDR1 as SGHRS and CDR2 as YFSETQ. With V trimmed by 4 bases and J by 8 bases, 13 bases remained unmatched. The CDR3 bases are TGCGCCAGCAGCAAAACTAGCGGGTCTTCTGTCTATGAGCAGTTCTTC. Its protein product is CASSKTSGSSVYEQFF.